The 19 T cell receptor beta chains in this list originate from one sample, sequenced in a study of blood T cell repertoires in COVID-19. TCRdb's table, derived via immunoSEQ multiplex PCR, lists solely in-frame clones and lacks some. The data show over 150,000 clones, 76% seen once. Specimen: peripheral blood. These receptor sequences come from a woman aged 80 or older with acute or convalescent COVID-19.

The chain joins TRBV7-9 to TRBJ2-7; the D is unclear. This CDR3 spans 13 amino acids. Per germline, CDR1 SEHNR and CDR2 FQNEAQ (reference sequence). Trimming cost V 5 bases and J 3 bases, with 11 bases left between them. CDR3 sequence reads: CASSPLENYEQYF. CDR3 coding DNA: TGTGCCAGCAGCCCCTTGGAGAACTACGAGCAGTACTTC.

The chain uses TRBV10-3 and TRBJ1-2; D may be TRBD1 (5 bases). CDR3 size: 12 residues. V was shortened by 10 bases and J by 4 bases, with 13 bases between the two germline ends. Germline lookup yields CDR1 ENHRY and CDR2 SYGVKD. This chain's CDR3 is CATSTDIYGYTF. The CDR3 nucleotides read TGTGCCACCTCTACGGACATCTATGGCTACACCTTC.

The chain is built from TRBV7-2 and TRBJ2-1; 10 nucleotides match TRBD1. The trim removed 2 bases at V and 4 bases at J, leaving 2 bases unmatched. Germline CDR1 is SGHTA and CDR2 is FQGNSA. The CDR3 has 15 residues. The CDR3 DNA sequence: TGTGCCAGCAGCTTACAGGGACAGGGGTACAATGAGCAGTTCTTC. Encoded protein: CASSLQGQGYNEQFF.

This chain connects TRBV6-5 to TRBJ1-2, with 8 bases aligning to TRBD1. The ends lost 6 bases at V and 8 bases at J; junction bases unmatched: 11. Germline-derived CDR1 and CDR2 are MNHEY and SVGAGI. The CDR3 spans 14 residues. In nucleotides, the CDR3 is TGTGCCAGCAGGCGCCTGGACAGGGCTTGGGGCTACACCTTC. Translated: CASRRLDRAWGYTF.

V is TRBV7-3 and J is TRBJ2-3; 7 bases line up with TRBD2. CDR1 SGHTA and CDR2 FQGTGA come from the germline V gene. V lost 4 bases, J lost 0 bases, and 4 bases stayed unmatched. The CDR3 has 15 residues. The CDR3 DNA follows: TGTGCCAGCAGCTCGACTAGCCAAAGCACAGATACGCAGTATTTT. Its translation is CASSSTSQSTDTQYF.

The chain has TRBV29-1 and TRBJ1-1; 7 bases line up with TRBD1. Germline V gene data show CDR1 as SQVTM and CDR2 as ANQGSEA. Trimming at V came to 0 bases and at J to 3 bases, leaving 13 bases not matched to a gene. The CDR3 has 17 amino acids. CDR3 in DNA: TGCAGCGTTGAAGACCTCCTCCCGACAGGGTTGGACACTGAAGCTTTCTTT. Its translation: CSVEDLLPTGLDTEAFF.

The genes are TRBV5-1 and TRBJ2-1, with 7 bases matching TRBD2. CDR3 size: 13 residues. Germline CDR1 and CDR2: SGHRS and YFSETQ. V lost 0 bases to trimming and J lost 6 bases; unmatched junction nucleotides: 0. CDR3 DNA: TGCGCCAGCAGCTTGGGCGGGAGCAATGAGCAGTTCTTC. Its translation is CASSLGGSNEQFF. The full variable domain, completed using reference TRBV5-1 and TRBJ2-1, is KAGVTQTPRYLIKTRGQQVTLSCSPISGHRSVSWYQQTPGQGLQFLFEYFSETQRNKGNFPGRFSGRQFSNSRSEMNVSTLELGDSALYLCASSLGGSNEQFFGPGTRLTVL.

The chain employs TRBV5-1 and TRBJ2-2, with D possibly being TRBD1 (5 bases). The V gene lost 0 bases and the J gene lost 0 bases, with 6 bases spanning the gap. The CDR3 loop spans 15 amino acids. Germline V gives CDR1 SGHRS, CDR2 YFSETQ. CDR3 sequence: CASSLEGPNTGELFF. The CDR3 DNA reads as TGCGCCAGCAGCTTGGAGGGGCCGAACACCGGGGAGCTGTTTTTT.

The chain recombines TRBV19 with TRBJ1-5; D remains ambiguous. CDR1 and CDR2 (germline): LNHDA, SQIVND (reference sequence). V was trimmed by 4 bases and J by 3 bases, leaving 10 bases between them. CDR3 length equals 14 residues. CDR3 residues: CASSTQIANQPQHF. The CDR3 nucleotides are TGTGCCAGTAGTACCCAGATAGCCAATCAGCCCCAGCATTTT.

This chain uses TRBV7-8 with TRBJ2-3, with 9 nucleotides matching TRBD1. This CDR3 contains 16 residues. Germline CDR1 SGHVS, CDR2 FQNEAQ. V trimming: 4 bases; J trimming: 2 bases; junction bases outside the gene matches: 7. The CDR3 here is CASSSSGTGNTDTQYF. CDR3 bases: TGTGCCAGCAGCTCCTCCGGGACAGGGAACACAGATACGCAGTATTTT.

This clone was seen just once. The chain has TRBV5-6 and TRBJ1-1, with 7 bases fitting TRBD1. Trimming took 2 bases from V and 6 from J; bases not matched to a gene: 10. Germline V gives CDR1 SGHDT, CDR2 YYEEEE. The CDR3 covers 15 residues. The CDR3 nucleotides are TGTGCCAGCAGCTTTTTTGACAGGGAGACCCCTGAAGCTTTCTTT. It specifies CASSFFDRETPEAFF.

This clone was detected once. The V call is TRBV11-2, the J call TRBJ2-7; the D is unclear. V was pared by 2 bases and J by 4 bases, with 6 bases between. The CDR3 runs 12 residues. Germline V gene sequence: CDR1 SGHAT, CDR2 FQNNGV. CDR3 sequence (DNA): TGTGCCAGCAGCTTATTGGCATACGAGCAGTACTTC. This sequence encodes CASSLLAYEQYF.

V gene TRBV7-8 combines with J gene TRBJ1-1; D not resolved. The CDR3 consists of 13 residues. V lost 3 bases and J lost 6, with 11 bases in between. Germline CDR1 is SGHVS and CDR2 is FQNEAQ. The CDR3, as DNA: TGTGCCAGCAGCTTTCGGGGAGCCCCTGAAGCTTTCTTT. The encoded protein is CASSFRGAPEAFF.

This clone was detected a few times. J is TRBJ2-3 and V is TRBV7-6, with 7 bases that match TRBD1. The J segment lost 5 bases and the V segment lost 4 bases, leaving 3 bases of the junction unmatched. Germline CDR1 and CDR2: SGHVS and FNYEAQ. The CDR3 is made up of 13 amino acids. The DNA of the CDR3 is TGTGCCAGCAGCTCTAGACAGGGAGATACGCAGTATTTT. Its translation: CASSSRQGDTQYF.

V usage is TRBV5-1 and J usage is TRBJ2-1; 10 positions agree with TRBD2. J was trimmed by 3 bases and V by 2 bases; bases with no gene match: 2. CDR3 size: 15 residues. Germline V gene lookup returns CDR1 SGHRS and CDR2 YFSETQ. The CDR3 region is CASSLAGGNYNEQFF. CDR3 nucleotides: TGCGCCAGCAGCTTAGCGGGGGGGAACTACAATGAGCAGTTCTTC.

This clone was seen once. J is TRBJ1-4 and V is TRBV5-4, with TRBD1 identical over 8 bases. Germline assignment: CDR1 SGHNT and CDR2 YYREEE (reference sequence). CDR3 length equals 16 residues. Losses at the gene ends were 0 bases for V and 5 bases for J; bases not matched to a gene: 6. The CDR3 DNA is TGTGCCAGCAGCTTGGGAGGGTCAGGGGGCAATGAAAAACTGTTTTTT. Its translation: CASSLGGSGGNEKLFF. Supplemented by reference TRBV5-4 and TRBJ1-4, the full variable domain reads ETGVTQSPTHLIKTRGQQVTLRCSSQSGHNTVSWYQQALGQGPQFIFQYYREEENGRGNFPPRFSGLQFPNYSSELNVNALELDDSALYLCASSLGGSGGNEKLFFGSGTQLSVL.

V usage is TRBV2 and J usage is TRBJ1-1; 8 nucleotides agree with TRBD1. V shed 6 bases and J 5 bases; nucleotides not matched to a gene: 8. The CDR3 has 14 amino acids. In germline, CDR1 is SNHLY, CDR2 FYNNEI. The CDR3 loop reads CASREQGARTEAFF. CDR3 sequence (DNA): TGTGCCAGCAGGGAGCAGGGGGCGCGGACTGAAGCTTTCTTT.

The sample holds a few counts of this clone. The chain is built from TRBV18 and TRBJ2-2; D is perhaps TRBD1 (6 bases). V was cut by 6 bases and J by 0 bases, with 20 bases left in between. The CDR3 loop spans 18 amino acids. Per the germline V gene, CDR1 is KGHSH and CDR2 is LQKENI. The CDR3, as DNA: TGTGCCAGCTCCCCCCTTGTTCGGGACACCTCGAACACCGGGGAGCTGTTTTTT. The encoded protein is CASSPLVRDTSNTGELFF.

J is TRBJ2-5 and V is TRBV19; the D gene is possibly TRBD1 (6 bases). In germline, CDR1 is LNHDA, CDR2 SQIVND (reference sequence). CDR3 length: 14 amino acids. V lost 3 bases and J lost 1, with 9 bases in between. Here the CDR3 DNA reads TGTGCCAGTAGTATTCAGGGGACCCAAGAGACCCAGTACTTC. Translated, it gives CASSIQGTQETQYF.